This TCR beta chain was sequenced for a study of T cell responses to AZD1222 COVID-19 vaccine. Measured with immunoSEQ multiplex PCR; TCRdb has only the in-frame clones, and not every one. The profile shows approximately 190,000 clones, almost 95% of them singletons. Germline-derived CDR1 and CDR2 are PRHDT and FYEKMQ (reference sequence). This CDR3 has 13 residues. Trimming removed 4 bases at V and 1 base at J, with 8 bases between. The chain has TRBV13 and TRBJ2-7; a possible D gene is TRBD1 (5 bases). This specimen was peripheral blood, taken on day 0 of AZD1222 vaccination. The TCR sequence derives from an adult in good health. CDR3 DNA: TGTGCCAGCAGCTCCGACAGATCCTACGAGCAGTACTTC. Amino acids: CASSSDRSYEQYF.